This T cell receptor beta chain is drawn from a study of blood T cell repertoires in COVID-19. V lost 0 bases to trimming and J lost 2 bases, with 14 bases between them. The CDR3 is 16 amino acids. Per the germline V gene, CDR1 is SGHTS and CDR2 is YDEGEE. The repertoire was sequenced with immunoSEQ multiplex PCR; TCRdb's copy has only in-frame clones and lacks some. The sample consists of 350,000 to 500,000 clones, over 75% of them appearing once. This TCR came from a woman aged 18 to 35 who had been exposed to COVID-19. The source material was PBMCs or T cells enriched from blood (not recorded which). The rearrangement links TRBV5-8 to TRBJ1-2; no reliable D call. As DNA, the CDR3 is TGTGCCAGCAGCTTGGTATGGAGCAGCGAAAACTATGGCTACACCTTC. This translates into CASSLVWSSENYGYTF. Filled out from reference TRBV5-8 and TRBJ1-2, the complete variable domain reads EAGVTQSPTHLIKTRGQQATLRCSPISGHTSVYWYQQALGLGLQFLLWYDEGEERNRGNFPPRFSGRQFPNYSSELNVNALELEDSALYLCASSLVWSSENYGYTFGSGTRLTVV.